This is a list of T cell receptor beta chains from one sample in a study of CXCR3-negative and CXCR3-positive naive CD8 T cells. TCRdb re-called the 5' RACE reads and gives one entry per CDR3 protein, without DNA. This sample's clone table lists approximately 88,000 distinct CDR3 sequences. Sequenced sample: naive CXCR3+ CD8+ T cells from blood. The source of these receptors is a human donor in good health. Some clones in this sample may be carry-over from other donors' samples. The CDR3 runs from the conserved cysteine through the conserved F or W.

J gene	CDR3 length	V gene	CDR3 protein
TRBJ2-2	16	TRBV28	CASAGGVREGTGELFF
TRBJ2-1	17	TRBV10-3	CAISESVVGPLFVEQFF
TRBJ2-1	15	TRBV20-1	CSARAIAGGPYEQFF
TRBJ1-1	12	TRBV4-1	CASSHQDQEAFF
TRBJ2-3	16	TRBV6-6	CASSYSWGGPTDTQYF
TRBJ2-3	13	TRBV7-9	CASSFPLTDTQYF
TRBJ1-5	15	TRBV7-6	CASSLAEGYNQPQHF
TRBJ1-1	13	TRBV6-2/TRBV6-3	CASSYMWNTEAFF
TRBJ2-7	15	TRBV9	CASSVGEQGWYEQYF
TRBJ2-7	15	TRBV28	CASSFRGLGYGEQYF
TRBJ2-7	14	TRBV5-1	CASSLDSSLFEQYF
TRBJ2-3	15	TRBV7-6	CASSPSFANTDTQYF
TRBJ2-3	14	TRBV12-3/TRBV12-4	CASSYGLAADTQYF
TRBJ2-5	14	TRBV7-6	CASSRNRRGETQYF
TRBJ2-3	13	TRBV7-6	CASSLRLTDTQYF
TRBJ2-2	14	TRBV28	CASSMTSATGELFF
TRBJ2-7	13	TRBV29-1	CSASRDSTTEQYF
TRBJ2-3	15	TRBV6-6	CASILGGARTDTQYF
TRBJ1-3	15	TRBV5-5	CASSFDGGSGNTIYF
TRBJ2-1	16	TRBV24-1	CATSDGQGTEYNEQFF
TRBJ2-5	15	TRBV4-1	CASSQVGGAQETQYF
TRBJ1-1	14	TRBV18	CASSARVENTEAFF
TRBJ2-5	15	TRBV29-1	CSVNGQGASWETQYF
TRBJ2-7	18	TRBV15	CATSRNQLMQGASYEQYF
TRBJ2-7	14	TRBV4-1	CASSIPGRGYEQYF
TRBJ1-6	13	TRBV7-8	CAKGGGDNSPLHF
TRBJ1-5	15	TRBV6-5	CASRRGDYSNQPQHF
TRBJ2-7	16	TRBV19	CASSMKGTGTTYEQYF
TRBJ2-1	12	TRBV9	CASSGTRVEQLF
TRBJ2-1	15	TRBV25-1	CASSSTGGRYNEQFF
TRBJ1-2	13	TRBV14	CASSEGTPSGYTF